Listed below are T cell receptor beta chains from one sample, sequenced in a study of T cell responses to AZD1222 COVID-19 vaccine. The data were produced by immunoSEQ multiplex PCR, yet TCRdb's version contains in-frame clones alone and is incomplete. The sample has about 140,000 clones, 92% seen once; the top ten hold around 1.7%. Material: peripheral blood, obtained on day 0 of AZD1222 vaccination. These receptors originate from an adult in good health. Both conserved end residues are trimmed from each CDR3. Only some rows state a clone size, as once, few, many or a class for expanded clones.

clone size: NA
J gene: TRBJ1-4
V gene: TRBV10-3
CDR3 protein: AISGEPYEKLF

clone size: NA
J gene: TRBJ2-4
V gene: TRBV5-1
CDR3 protein: ASSSSGTGYNIQY

clone size: NA
J gene: TRBJ2-7
V gene: TRBV5-1
CDR3 protein: ASARTSGRDEQY

clone size: NA
J gene: TRBJ2-7
V gene: TRBV5-4
CDR3 protein: ASRRDRGREQY

clone size: NA
J gene: TRBJ2-7
V gene: TRBV5-1
CDR3 protein: ASSLAPGPILRGEQY

clone size: NA
J gene: TRBJ2-5
V gene: TRBV9
CDR3 protein: ASSFGGPQETQY

clone size: once
J gene: TRBJ2-1
V gene: TRBV11-2
CDR3 protein: ASSLIGLAGDNEQF

clone size: NA
J gene: TRBJ2-1
V gene: TRBV2
CDR3 protein: ASTGTGRTGEQF

clone size: NA
J gene: TRBJ1-2
V gene: TRBV11-2
CDR3 protein: ASTQGFGGVGSSGYT

clone size: NA
J gene: TRBJ1-1
V gene: TRBV4-2
CDR3 protein: ASSQAPRGRTEAF

clone size: NA
J gene: TRBJ1-2
V gene: TRBV6-4
CDR3 protein: ASSDILGGRGYT

clone size: once
J gene: TRBJ2-2
V gene: TRBV15
CDR3 protein: ATSRDSVGRVSELF

clone size: few
J gene: TRBJ2-7
V gene: TRBV25-1
CDR3 protein: ASSEGQGNYEQY

clone size: NA
J gene: TRBJ1-6
V gene: TRBV7-9
CDR3 protein: ASSFVQGSSPLH

clone size: NA
J gene: TRBJ2-4
V gene: TRBV18
CDR3 protein: ASSVEVKNIQY

clone size: NA
J gene: TRBJ2-2
V gene: TRBV6-4
CDR3 protein: ASSKGVATGELF

clone size: NA
J gene: TRBJ2-7
V gene: TRBV27
CDR3 protein: ASSSGTESYEQY

clone size: NA
J gene: TRBJ2-6
V gene: TRBV6-4
CDR3 protein: ASSDEASGANVLT

clone size: NA
J gene: TRBJ2-7
V gene: TRBV5-1
CDR3 protein: ASSPTSGDEQY

clone size: NA
J gene: TRBJ2-7
V gene: TRBV12-2
CDR3 protein: ASRLVLSSGTYEQY